This T cell receptor beta chain is drawn from a study of blood T cell repertoires in COVID-19. For the study at large: Specimens from acute and convalescent COVID-19 originated in the United States, Italy and Spain. The cDNA or gDNA used as material had been derived from T cells, B-cell-depleted T cells, or PBMCs.

CDR3 length: 13 amino acids. Trimming took 2 bases from V and 6 from J, leaving 13 bases between them. Germline values: CDR1 GTSNPN, CDR2 SVGIG (reference sequence). In the original analysis: Using reference gene primer amplification, nucleated cell counts were estimated. TCRdb's copy holds only in-frame clones and misses some; the assay was immunoSEQ multiplex PCR. The V and J calls and the clone size are those of that table, but D and trimming were determined from the DNA. The table shows about 250,000 clones, with approximately 88% occurring only once. The specimen sequenced was peripheral blood. J is TRBJ1-2 and V is TRBV30; tentatively, D is TRBD1 (5 bases). The receptor comes from a woman under 40 with acute or convalescent COVID-19. DNA of the CDR3: TGTGCCTGGAGTCGGGCAGGGCTGAATGGCTACACCTTC. Residues: CAWSRAGLNGYTF.